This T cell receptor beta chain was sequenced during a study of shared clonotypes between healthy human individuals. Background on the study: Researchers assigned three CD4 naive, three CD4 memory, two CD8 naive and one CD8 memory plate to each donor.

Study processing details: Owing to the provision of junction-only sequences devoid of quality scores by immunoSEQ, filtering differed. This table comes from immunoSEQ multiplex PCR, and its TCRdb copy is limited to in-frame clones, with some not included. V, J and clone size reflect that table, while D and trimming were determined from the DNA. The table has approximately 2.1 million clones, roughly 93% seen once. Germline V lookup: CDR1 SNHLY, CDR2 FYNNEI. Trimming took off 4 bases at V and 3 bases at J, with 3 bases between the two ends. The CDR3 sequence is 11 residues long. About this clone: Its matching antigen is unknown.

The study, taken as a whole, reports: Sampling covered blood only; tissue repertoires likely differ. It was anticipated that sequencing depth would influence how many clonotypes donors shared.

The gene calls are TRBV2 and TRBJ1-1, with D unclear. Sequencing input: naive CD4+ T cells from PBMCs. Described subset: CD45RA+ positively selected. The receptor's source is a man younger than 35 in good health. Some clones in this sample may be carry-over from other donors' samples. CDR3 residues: CASSVDTEAFF. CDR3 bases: TGTGCCAGCAGTGTGGACACTGAAGCTTTCTTT.